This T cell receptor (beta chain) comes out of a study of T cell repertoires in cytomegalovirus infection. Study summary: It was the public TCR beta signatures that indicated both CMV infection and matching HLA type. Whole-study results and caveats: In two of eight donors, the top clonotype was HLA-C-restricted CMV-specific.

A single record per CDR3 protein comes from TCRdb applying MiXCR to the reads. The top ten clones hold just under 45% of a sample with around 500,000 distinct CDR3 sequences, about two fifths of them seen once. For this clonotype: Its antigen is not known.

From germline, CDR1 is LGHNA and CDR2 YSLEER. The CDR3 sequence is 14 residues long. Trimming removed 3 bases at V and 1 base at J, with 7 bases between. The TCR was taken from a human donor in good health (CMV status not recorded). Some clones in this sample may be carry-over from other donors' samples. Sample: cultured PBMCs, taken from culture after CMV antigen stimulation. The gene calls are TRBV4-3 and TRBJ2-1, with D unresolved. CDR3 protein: CASSQGLSYNEQFF. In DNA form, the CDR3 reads TGCGCCAGCAGCCAGGGGTTATCCTACAATGAGCAGTTCTTC.